Below are 30 T cell receptor beta chains sequenced from a single sample in a study of blood T cell repertoires in COVID-19. Data came from immunoSEQ multiplex PCR; TCRdb stores just in-frame clones and leaves some out. The repertoire holds around 140,000 clones, 84% seen once, with approximately 4.6% in the top ten. Material: peripheral blood. These receptors were taken from a human donor in a cohort sampled during active COVID-19.

This clone was seen once. The chain carries TRBV28 and TRBJ2-1; D is unclear. The V end was cut by 11 bases, the J end by 6 bases, with 14 bases between. Germline-derived CDR1 and CDR2 are MDHEN and SYDVKM. This CDR3 region has 12 residues. CDR3 sequence reads: CAAENPRNEQFF. CDR3 bases: TGTGCCGCGGAAAATCCCCGCAATGAGCAGTTCTTC.

The chain combines TRBV7-9 with TRBJ2-1, with TRBD1 matching 11 bases. CDR3 length: 17 amino acids. The germline CDR1 and CDR2 sequences are SEHNR and FQNEAQ (reference sequence). The trim removed 3 bases at V and 7 bases at J, leaving 11 bases unmatched. CDR3 protein: CASSLVPGQGVGNEQFF. The DNA of the CDR3 is TGTGCCAGCAGCTTGGTACCGGGACAGGGGGTTGGGAATGAGCAGTTCTTC. Drawing the rest from reference TRBV7-9 and TRBJ2-1, the complete variable domain is DTGVSQNPRHKITKRGQNVTFRCDPISEHNRLYWYRQTLGQGPEFLTYFQNEAQLEKSRLLSDRFSAERPKGSFSTLEIQRTEQGDSAMYLCASSLVPGQGVGNEQFFGPGTRLTVL.

V usage is TRBV2 and J usage is TRBJ1-2; no reliable D call. This CDR3 region has 12 residues. Deletions cut 7 bases from V and 3 bases from J, with 9 bases between. The germline V gene has CDR1 SNHLY and CDR2 FYNNEI. CDR3 residues: CASTGTDYGYTF. The CDR3 nucleotides read TGTGCCAGCACTGGAACAGACTATGGCTACACCTTC.

This chain connects TRBV5-1 to TRBJ1-6; D unclear. V lost 2 bases, J lost 4 bases, and 10 bases lay in between. In germline, CDR1 is SGHRS, CDR2 YFSETQ. There are 15 residues in the CDR3. CDR3 residues: CASSFSADYNSPLHF. The CDR3 DNA is TGCGCCAGCAGCTTCTCGGCGGATTATAATTCACCCCTCCACTTT.

This clone appeared a single time. The genes are TRBV3-1 (or the pseudogene TRBV3-2) and TRBJ1-6; D ambiguous. Germline V gene lookup returns CDR1 LGHDT and CDR2 YNNKEL (reference sequence). This CDR3 comprises 12 residues. Trimming took 4 bases from V and 12 from J, leaving 10 bases between them. For the CDR3, the DNA is TGTGCCAGCAGCCCCATAGGGAGACCCCTCCACTTT. Its protein product is CASSPIGRPLHF.

V gene TRBV2 combines with J gene TRBJ2-2; no clear D. CDR1 and CDR2 from the germline V gene are SNHLY and FYNNEI. CDR3 length equals 11 residues. V lost 3 bases, J lost 7 bases, and 3 bases lay in between. CDR3 in DNA: TGTGCCAGCAGTGACTTCGGGGAGCTGTTTTTT. This encodes CASSDFGELFF.

The chain recombines TRBV30 with TRBJ2-2; the D gene is possibly TRBD2 (5 bases). Trimming left V 2 bases short and J 2 bases short, with 9 bases between. This CDR3 has 14 amino acids. Looked up from germline, CDR1 is GTSNPN and CDR2 is SVGIG (reference sequence). DNA of the CDR3: TGTGCCTGGAGTCTAACTAGAAACACCGGGGAGCTGTTTTTT. It encodes CAWSLTRNTGELFF.

The chain has TRBV6-1 and TRBJ2-7; 7 bases fit TRBD1. This CDR3 has 15 residues. The germline V gene has CDR1 MNHNS and CDR2 SASEGT. Trimming at V came to 2 bases and at J to 4 bases, leaving 8 bases not matched to a gene. CDR3 nucleotides: TGTGCCAGCAGTGAAAGGGACAGTAATAGTTACGAGCAGTACTTC. It is translated as CASSERDSNSYEQYF.

V usage is TRBV19 and J usage is TRBJ1-1; the D gene is possibly TRBD1 (6 bases). V lost 9 bases to trimming and J lost 3 bases, with 11 bases between them. Germline V CDR1 and CDR2: LNHDA, SQIVND (reference sequence). The CDR3 contains 12 residues. The CDR3 DNA reads TGTGCCAGCCAGGGGCGAGACACTGAAGCTTTCTTT. Its protein product is CASQGRDTEAFF.

The J gene is TRBJ2-5, the V gene TRBV3-1 (or the pseudogene TRBV3-2); TRBD2 agrees at 8 bases. The CDR3 totals 17 residues. Germline loops: CDR1 LGHDT, CDR2 YNNKEL (reference sequence). J lost 6 bases, V lost 0 bases, and 12 bases had no gene match. CDR3 sequence (DNA): TGTGCCAGCAGCCAAGATGCGGGGAGCGGGAGCGAGAAGACCCAGTACTTC. Translation: CASSQDAGSGSEKTQYF.

The V and J genes are TRBV5-1 and TRBJ1-4, with D possibly matching TRBD1 (6 bases). This CDR3 contains 15 residues. The V end was cut by 5 bases, the J end by 0 bases, with 11 bases between. CDR1 is SGHRS and CDR2 is YFSETQ in the germline V gene. The CDR3 region has the DNA TGCGCCAGCAGGCCCGGACAGTCAACTAATGAAAAACTGTTTTTT. Translation gives CASRPGQSTNEKLFF.

V is TRBV6-2 or TRBV6-3 and J is TRBJ2-3; 8 nucleotides align to TRBD2. The CDR3 consists of 17 residues. Trimming cost V 6 bases and J 4 bases; bases outside gene matches: 15. Germline values: CDR1 MNHEY, CDR2 SVGEGT. The CDR3, as DNA: TGTGCCAGCAGCCGCCTCAGGAGCGGGAGTTCCGCAGATACGCAGTATTTT. Its protein product is CASSRLRSGSSADTQYF.

This chain uses TRBV19 with TRBJ1-4; weak D call: TRBD1 (6 bases). This CDR3 region has 13 residues. Germline assignment: CDR1 LNHDA and CDR2 SQIVND (reference sequence). The V end was cut by 7 bases, the J end by 8 bases, with 14 bases between. The CDR3 loop reads CASTERGKEKLFF. The CDR3, as DNA: TGTGCCAGTACTGAAAGGGGGAAAGAAAAACTGTTTTTT.

This clone was counted between two and nine times. This chain links TRBV7-6 with TRBJ2-1; D might be TRBD2 (7 bases). Trimming stripped 1 base from V and 3 bases from J, with 19 bases between. The CDR3 is 18 amino acids. The germline gives CDR1 SGHVS, CDR2 FNYEAQ. CDR3 sequence (DNA): TGTGCCAGCAGCTTAGTCGGAGTAGGGGGGGTCAGCTACAATGAGCAGTTCTTC. It encodes CASSLVGVGGVSYNEQFF.

CDR3 residues: CASSPQLARGSGELFF. CDR3 bases: TGTGCCAGCAGCCCCCAACTAGCGCGGGGATCCGGGGAGCTGTTTTTT. This chain uses TRBV7-9 with TRBJ2-2; 7 positions match TRBD2. There are 16 residues in the CDR3. Germline V lookup: CDR1 SEHNR, CDR2 FQNEAQ (reference sequence). V shed 5 bases and J 6 bases; nucleotides not matched to a gene: 12.

The V gene is TRBV24-1, the J gene TRBJ2-2; TRBD1 aligns across 7 bases. This CDR3 contains 13 residues. The ends lost 7 bases at V and 5 bases at J; junction bases unmatched: 3. Germline CDR1 and CDR2: KGHDR and SFDVKD. In DNA form, the CDR3 reads TGTGCCACCAGGGACAGGTTAACCGGGGAGCTGTTTTTT. Translation: CATRDRLTGELFF.

The rearrangement links TRBV5-4 to TRBJ1-1; 8 bases line up with TRBD1. V trimming: 0 bases; J trimming: 7 bases; junction bases outside the gene matches: 5. This CDR3 region has 14 residues. Germline V lookup: CDR1 SGHNT, CDR2 YYREEE (reference sequence). This chain's CDR3 is CASSLDKGQVEAFF. CDR3 nucleotides: TGTGCCAGCAGCTTGGATAAGGGACAGGTTGAAGCTTTCTTT. The full variable domain, its missing parts supplied by reference TRBV5-4 and TRBJ1-1, is ETGVTQSPTHLIKTRGQQVTLRCSSQSGHNTVSWYQQALGQGPQFIFQYYREEENGRGNFPPRFSGLQFPNYSSELNVNALELDDSALYLCASSLDKGQVEAFFGQGTRLTVV.

V and J are TRBV7-2 and TRBJ1-3; tentatively, D is TRBD1 (5 bases). CDR1 and CDR2 from the germline V gene are SGHTA and FQGNSA. With 4 bases removed from V and 2 bases from J, the gap between germline ends came to 12 bases. CDR3 length equals 15 residues. The CDR3 nucleotides are TGTGCCAGCAGCTCCCGGGGGGGACCTGGAAACACCATATATTTT. It yields the protein CASSSRGGPGNTIYF.

The chain carries TRBV2 and TRBJ1-5; TRBD1 is a possible D gene (5 bases). The length of the CDR3 is 13 residues. Germline loops: CDR1 SNHLY, CDR2 FYNNEI. Trimming shortened V by 8 bases and J by 1 base, and 9 bases separated the two germline ends. CDR3 sequence reads: CASGGGSNQPQHF. DNA of the CDR3: TGTGCCAGCGGGGGAGGAAGCAATCAGCCCCAGCATTTT.

The chain joins TRBV10-3 to TRBJ2-5; the match to TRBD2 covers 7 bases. Germline lookup yields CDR1 ENHRY and CDR2 SYGVKD. This CDR3 spans 14 amino acids. Losses at the gene ends were 7 bases for V and 2 bases for J; bases not matched to a gene: 7. This chain's CDR3 is CAIKIGRGQETQYF. The CDR3 coding sequence is TGTGCCATCAAAATAGGGCGGGGGCAAGAGACCCAGTACTTC.

The rearrangement links TRBV20-1 to TRBJ2-7; the D gene is possibly TRBD1 (5 bases). This CDR3 is built from 14 residues. Germline V gene sequence: CDR1 DFQATT, CDR2 SNEGSKA (reference sequence). Trimming stripped 3 bases from V and 2 bases from J, with 14 bases between. Here the CDR3 DNA reads TGCAGTGCTAGTCCTAAAACAGGCCCCTACGAGCAGTACTTC. It encodes CSASPKTGPYEQYF.

This clone was detected only once. The chain employs TRBV4-1 and TRBJ1-4; D may be TRBD1 (6 bases). Trimming removed 1 base at V and 8 bases at J, with 11 bases between. The germline gives CDR1 MGHRA, CDR2 YSYEKL. The CDR3 sequence is 14 residues long. In nucleotides, the CDR3 is TGCGCCAGCAGCCAAGGGGACAACGGGGAAAAACTGTTTTTT. This translates into CASSQGDNGEKLFF.

The chain has TRBV7-8 and TRBJ1-4; the D gene is possibly TRBD1 (5 bases). Germline V gene lookup returns CDR1 SGHVS and CDR2 FQNEAQ. The CDR3 is 15 residues long. The V end lost 0 bases, the J end lost 6 bases, and 11 bases lay between the germline ends. In DNA form, the CDR3 reads TGTGCCAGCAGCTTAGCAGGCGGGGCTTATGAAAAACTGTTTTTT. It specifies CASSLAGGAYEKLFF.

The V and J genes are TRBV5-1 and TRBJ2-5, with D possibly being TRBD1 (5 bases). V was shortened by 0 bases and J by 5 bases, with 11 bases between the two germline ends. Per the germline V gene, CDR1 is SGHRS and CDR2 is YFSETQ. The length of the CDR3 is 14 residues. CDR3 sequence (DNA): TGCGCCAGCAGCTTGGATTCAGGGATGGAGACCCAGTACTTC. It encodes CASSLDSGMETQYF.

The V call is TRBV2, the J call TRBJ2-3; the match to TRBD2 covers 10 bases. Germline assignment: CDR1 SNHLY and CDR2 FYNNEI. Trimming removed 5 bases from V and 0 bases from J; junction bases left unmatched: 11. The CDR3 covers 18 residues. The DNA for the CDR3 is TGTGCCAGCAGTTTTTTACACCCTAGCGGGGGCAGCACAGATACGCAGTATTTT. This gives the protein CASSFLHPSGGSTDTQYF.

This clone showed up just once. The rearrangement uses TRBV7-2 and TRBJ1-1, with TRBD1 identical over 7 bases. This CDR3 is built from 14 residues. J lost 10 bases, V lost 6 bases, and 14 bases had no gene match. Germline V CDR1 and CDR2: SGHTA, FQGNSA. The CDR3 DNA is TGTGCCAGCAGTAACCAGGAAACCAGGGGGATAGCTTTCTTT. It codes for CASSNQETRGIAFF.

The genes are TRBV3-1 (or the pseudogene TRBV3-2) and TRBJ1-1; D uncertain. V lost 0 bases, J lost 8 bases, and 13 bases lay in between. There are 14 residues in the CDR3. From germline, CDR1 is LGHDT and CDR2 YNNKEL (reference sequence). The CDR3 nucleotides are TGTGCCAGCAGCCAAGATGTAGTGGTAAAAGAAGCTTTCTTT. Encoded protein: CASSQDVVVKEAFF.

The chain joins TRBV5-1 to TRBJ2-7; D uncertain. This CDR3 spans 16 amino acids. The germline V gene has CDR1 SGHRS and CDR2 YFSETQ. V was trimmed by 0 bases and J by 0 bases, leaving 13 bases between them. For the CDR3, the DNA is TGCGCCAGCAGCTTGGGCCTAGGCACCAACTCCTACGAGCAGTACTTC. Its translation: CASSLGLGTNSYEQYF.

V gene TRBV9 combines with J gene TRBJ1-6, with D perhaps TRBD1 (5 bases). Germline values: CDR1 SGDLS, CDR2 YYNGEE. Trimming pared 0 bases from V and 10 bases from J, leaving 11 bases between. The CDR3 contains 14 residues. The CDR3 loop reads CASSVAPQGSPLHF. In DNA form, the CDR3 reads TGTGCCAGCAGCGTAGCCCCCCAGGGATCACCCCTCCACTTT.

This sequence joins TRBV7-3 and TRBJ2-2; D ambiguous. Looked up from germline, CDR1 is SGHTA and CDR2 is FQGTGA. Trimming left V 5 bases short and J 6 bases short, with 10 bases between. This CDR3 is built from 13 residues. The DNA of the CDR3 is TGTGCCAGCAGCCCTCTTGGAGCCGGGGAGCTGTTTTTT. Residues: CASSPLGAGELFF.